These 25 T cell receptor beta chains originate from one sample sequenced in a study of cytomegalovirus exposure and HLA in healthy donors. The PCR made use of 60 Vbeta and 13 Jbeta primers. Produced via immunoSEQ multiplex PCR; TCRdb's table is partial and in-frame only. There are under 150,000 clones in the sample; around 81% occur only once, and 6.5% to 7% lies in the top ten. What was sequenced was PBMCs. The receptors stem from a man aged 40-50 years in good health and CMV-seropositive.

In its sample, this clone ranks as medium-sized. The chain links TRBV5-6 to TRBJ1-1; D gene uncertain. The CDR3 runs to 13 residues. V was shortened by 2 bases and J by 5 bases, with 10 bases between the two germline ends. Germline loops: CDR1 SGHDT, CDR2 YYEEEE. The DNA of the CDR3 is TGTGCCAGCAGCTTCTCTTACGGTACTGAAGCTTTCTTT. It specifies CASSFSYGTEAFF.

The CDR3 reads CAISESEGGGHRSTDTQYF. In DNA, the CDR3 is TGTGCCATCAGTGAGTCGGAGGGGGGAGGGCATCGAAGCACAGATACGCAGTATTTT. The chain recombines TRBV10-3 with TRBJ2-3; D is possibly TRBD2 (7 bases). The CDR3 sequence is 19 residues long. Germline CDR1 reads ENHRY; CDR2 reads SYGVKD. With 0 bases removed from V and 0 bases from J, the gap between germline ends came to 19 bases.

The chain has TRBV19 and TRBJ1-5, with a tentative D call TRBD1 (6 bases). V was pared by 6 bases and J by 0 bases, with 9 bases between. CDR1 is LNHDA and CDR2 is SQIVND in the germline V gene (reference sequence). The CDR3 extends over 14 amino acids. The CDR3 DNA reads TGTGCCAGTAGGGACAGTTATAGCAATCAGCCCCAGCATTTT. Its protein is CASRDSYSNQPQHF.

This sequence joins TRBV4-3 and TRBJ2-7; D not certain. V was cut by 0 bases and J by 2 bases, with 8 bases left in between. CDR3 size: 14 residues. Germline assignment: CDR1 LGHNA and CDR2 YSLEER. The chain's CDR3 is CASSQDWQTYEQYF. DNA of the CDR3: TGCGCCAGCAGCCAAGATTGGCAGACCTACGAGCAGTACTTC.

This sequence joins TRBV28 and TRBJ1-6, with D possibly being TRBD1 (6 bases). This CDR3 spans 15 amino acids. Trimming cost V 5 bases and J 5 bases, with 13 bases left between them. CDR1 is MDHEN and CDR2 is SYDVKM in the germline V gene. CDR3 nucleotide sequence: TGTGCCAGCAGTCCCACAGGGCCAGATAATTCACCCCTCCACTTT. This encodes CASSPTGPDNSPLHF.

For this clone: The same CDR3 also results from other DNA sequences found in this sample. The rearrangement uses TRBV5-1 and TRBJ2-5; D might be TRBD1 (6 bases). Germline CDR1 SGHRS, CDR2 YFSETQ. The V end lost 2 bases, the J end lost 5 bases, and 10 bases lay between the germline ends. There are 13 residues in the CDR3. The CDR3 nucleotides are TGCGCCAGCAGCTTACAGGGTTTGGAGACCCAGTACTTC. It is translated as CASSLQGLETQYF. The full variable domain, in which reference TRBV5-1 and TRBJ2-5 provide the parts outside the CDR3, is KAGVTQTPRYLIKTRGQQVTLSCSPISGHRSVSWYQQTPGQGLQFLFEYFSETQRNKGNFPGRFSGRQFSNSRSEMNVSTLELGDSALYLCASSLQGLETQYFGPGTRLLVL.

This clone was counted only a few times. J is TRBJ2-4 and V is TRBV29-1, with 10 positions matching TRBD1. The CDR3 runs to 12 residues. J was trimmed by 9 bases and V by 4 bases; bases with no gene match: 3. Looked up from germline, CDR1 is SQVTM and CDR2 is ANQGSEA. The CDR3 region has the DNA TGCAGCGTTGTGGGACAGGGGTCCATTCAGTACTTC. This gives the protein CSVVGQGSIQYF.

The chain employs TRBV30 and TRBJ1-5, with 7 positions matching TRBD1. Germline trimming cut 2 bases from V and 0 bases from J; bases unmatched to any gene: 10. The CDR3 length is 17 residues. In germline, CDR1 is GTSNPN, CDR2 SVGIG (reference sequence). CDR3: CAWSTGQDYYSNQPQHF. For the CDR3, the DNA is TGTGCCTGGAGTACAGGACAGGACTATTATAGCAATCAGCCCCAGCATTTT.

This chain uses TRBV5-1 with TRBJ2-3; 11 nucleotides agree with TRBD2. The V segment lost 4 bases and the J segment 5 bases; nucleotides outside the gene matches: 9. Per the germline V gene, CDR1 is SGHRS and CDR2 is YFSETQ. The CDR3 spans 16 residues. Here the CDR3 reads CASSTTSGRLGDTQYF. The CDR3 DNA reads as TGCGCCAGCAGCACTACTAGCGGGAGATTAGGAGATACGCAGTATTTT.

This chain uses TRBV28 with TRBJ2-3, with TRBD2 matching over 11 bases. The CDR3 loop spans 15 amino acids. The V and J ends lost 5 bases and 5 bases, in that order; junction bases with no gene match: 6. Germline V gene data show CDR1 as MDHEN and CDR2 as SYDVKM. This CDR3 reads CASSPHSGGEDTQYF. The CDR3 nucleotides read TGTGCCAGCAGTCCCCATAGCGGGGGGGAAGATACGCAGTATTTT.

CDR3 DNA sequence: TGTGCCAGCAGCCTTACAGGGGCCCGCAATCAGCCCCAGCATTTT. Protein sequence: CASSLTGARNQPQHF. V and J are TRBV28 and TRBJ1-5; 7 bases agree with TRBD1. J lost 2 bases, V lost 6 bases, and 7 bases had no gene match. This CDR3 is built from 15 residues. Looked up from germline, CDR1 is MDHEN and CDR2 is SYDVKM.

The genes are TRBV29-1 and TRBJ1-2; 10 nucleotides align to TRBD1. Germline lookup yields CDR1 SQVTM and CDR2 ANQGSEA. Unmatched junction bases numbered 12, after V lost 6 bases and J lost 5 bases. The length of the CDR3 is 15 residues. The CDR3 loop is CSVEAGQGVGYGYTF. CDR3 DNA: TGCAGCGTCGAGGCTGGACAGGGGGTGGGGTATGGCTACACCTTC.

The chain is built from TRBV4-2 and TRBJ1-1; unclear D gene. This CDR3 is built from 13 residues. V lost 4 bases and J 1 base, leaving 7 bases between the germline ends. Looked up from germline, CDR1 is LGHNA and CDR2 is YNFKEQ. The CDR3 loop reads CASSLRGNTEAFF. CDR3 nucleotides: TGTGCCAGCAGCCTCCGGGGGAACACTGAAGCTTTCTTT.

The chain joins TRBV4-3 to TRBJ1-4, with 9 bases aligning to TRBD1. J was trimmed by 7 bases and V by 4 bases; bases with no gene match: 4. The CDR3 totals 14 residues. The germline CDR1 and CDR2 sequences are LGHNA and YSLEER. Here the CDR3 DNA reads TGCGCCAGCAGCCGACAGGGGGGGAGTGAAAAACTGTTTTTT. The encoded protein is CASSRQGGSEKLFF.

This clone was seen more than once but under ten times. The chain links TRBV9 to TRBJ2-5, with 9 bases that match TRBD2. The V segment lost 0 bases and the J segment 3 bases; nucleotides outside the gene matches: 9. CDR1 is SGDLS, CDR2 YYNGEE, per germline. CDR3 length equals 17 residues. CDR3 in DNA: TGTGCCAGCAGCGTAGGGGCGGGAGGGCTAAACGAAGAGACCCAGTACTTC. It codes for CASSVGAGGLNEETQYF.

The rearrangement links TRBV10-2 to TRBJ2-5; D is uncertain. Trimming took off 7 bases at V and 5 bases at J, with 11 bases between the two ends. There are 12 residues in the CDR3. Germline CDR1 is WSHSY and CDR2 is SAAADI. CDR3 nucleotides: TGCGCCAGCACCCAGGCCCGTGAGACCCAGTACTTC. It codes for CASTQARETQYF.

The chain couples TRBV2 to TRBJ1-2, with 9 positions matching TRBD1. This CDR3 is built from 13 residues. The germline V gene encodes CDR1 SNHLY and CDR2 FYNNEI. Germline trimming cut 7 bases from V and 6 bases from J; bases unmatched to any gene: 6. CDR3 region: CASTGQGGHGYTF. In DNA form, the CDR3 reads TGTGCCAGCACGGGACAGGGAGGGCATGGCTACACCTTC.

Of note for this clone: The same CDR3 arises from other DNA sequences in this sample as well. This rearrangement joins TRBV5-4 to TRBJ2-3; 7 bases match TRBD2. The CDR3 has 14 amino acids. Per germline, CDR1 SGHNT and CDR2 YYREEE (reference sequence). V lost 3 bases, J lost 1 base, and 2 bases stayed unmatched. Here the CDR3 reads CASSSRGGTDTQYF. DNA for the CDR3: TGTGCCAGCAGCTCCCGGGGGGGCACAGATACGCAGTATTTT.

The J gene is TRBJ1-1, the V gene TRBV5-1; no reliable D call. The CDR3 length is 12 residues. V was trimmed by 4 bases and J by 7 bases, leaving 11 bases between them. From germline, CDR1 is SGHRS and CDR2 YFSETQ. This CDR3 reads CASSPGGYEAFF. CDR3 coding DNA: TGCGCCAGCAGCCCAGGAGGCTATGAAGCTTTCTTT.

The rearrangement links TRBV7-8 to TRBJ1-1; D uncertain. Trimming pared 2 bases from V and 7 bases from J, leaving 11 bases between. Looked up from germline, CDR1 is SGHVS and CDR2 is FQNEAQ. CDR3 size: 13 residues. CDR3 in DNA: TGTGCCAGCAGCTTAATTGACCGGGTTGAAGCTTTCTTT. Its protein is CASSLIDRVEAFF.

The V and J genes are TRBV19 and TRBJ2-7; 8 nucleotides line up with TRBD2. V lost 5 bases to trimming and J lost 3 bases; unmatched junction nucleotides: 6. The CDR3 runs to 14 residues. The germline CDR1 and CDR2 sequences are LNHDA and SQIVND (reference sequence). This CDR3 is CASSSAGGDYEQYF. The CDR3 DNA is TGTGCCAGTAGTTCGGCCGGGGGGGACTACGAGCAGTACTTC.

J is TRBJ2-7 and V is TRBV6-5; 9 bases map to TRBD2. With V trimmed by 2 bases and J by 6 bases, 5 bases remained unmatched. CDR1 and CDR2 (germline): MNHEY, SVGAGI. The CDR3 totals 14 residues. CDR3 coding DNA: TGTGCCAGCAGTTACCAAGCGGGAGGCCGCGAGCAGTACTTC. Its protein is CASSYQAGGREQYF.

This clone was seen many times. The CDR3 sequence: CATSRGGPGGYEQYF. For the CDR3, the DNA is TGTGCCACCAGCAGAGGAGGACCAGGGGGCTACGAGCAGTACTTC. The V and J genes are TRBV15 and TRBJ2-7; 7 bases are shared with TRBD1. Germline CDR1 is LNHNV and CDR2 is YYDKDF (reference sequence). CDR3 size: 15 residues. The J segment lost 3 bases and the V segment lost 1 base, leaving 6 bases of the junction unmatched. Combining the CDR3 with reference TRBV15 and TRBJ2-7 gives the whole variable domain DAMVIQNPRYQVTQFGKPVTLSCSQTLNHNVMYWYQQKSSQAPKLLFHYYDKDFNNEADTPDNFQSRRPNTSFCFLDIRSPGLGDTAMYLCATSRGGPGGYEQYFGPGTRLTVT.

The chain uses TRBV5-1 and TRBJ1-2, with D tentatively TRBD1 (5 bases). Germline assignment: CDR1 SGHRS and CDR2 YFSETQ. Trimming removed 6 bases at V and 4 bases at J, with 16 bases between. This CDR3 is built from 14 residues. The CDR3, as DNA: TGCGCCAGCACCCTATCTCAGGGCACCTATGGCTACACCTTC. Protein: CASTLSQGTYGYTF.

CDR3 coding DNA: TGTGCCAGCAGTTCTAGTCCTGGAAACACCATATATTTT. The encoded protein is CASSSSPGNTIYF. The gene calls are TRBV27 and TRBJ1-3; no clear D gene. Germline loops: CDR1 MNHEY, CDR2 SMNVEV (reference sequence). V lost 4 bases and J lost 2, with 6 bases in between. The CDR3 runs 13 residues.